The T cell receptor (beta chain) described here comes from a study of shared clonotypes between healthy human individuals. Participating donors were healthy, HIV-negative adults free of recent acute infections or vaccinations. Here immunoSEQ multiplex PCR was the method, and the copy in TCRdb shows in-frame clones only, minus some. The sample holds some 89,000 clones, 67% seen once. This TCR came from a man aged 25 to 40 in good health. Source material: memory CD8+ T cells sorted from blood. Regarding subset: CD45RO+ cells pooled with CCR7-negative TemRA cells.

CDR3 nucleotide sequence: TGTGCCAGCAGGAACTTAGCCTATGAGCAGTTCTTC. Translating gives CASRNLAYEQFF. V is TRBV28 and J is TRBJ2-1; D is unclear. Germline CDR1 is MDHEN and CDR2 is SYDVKM. The V end was cut by 6 bases, the J end by 8 bases, with 11 bases between. The CDR3 covers 12 residues.